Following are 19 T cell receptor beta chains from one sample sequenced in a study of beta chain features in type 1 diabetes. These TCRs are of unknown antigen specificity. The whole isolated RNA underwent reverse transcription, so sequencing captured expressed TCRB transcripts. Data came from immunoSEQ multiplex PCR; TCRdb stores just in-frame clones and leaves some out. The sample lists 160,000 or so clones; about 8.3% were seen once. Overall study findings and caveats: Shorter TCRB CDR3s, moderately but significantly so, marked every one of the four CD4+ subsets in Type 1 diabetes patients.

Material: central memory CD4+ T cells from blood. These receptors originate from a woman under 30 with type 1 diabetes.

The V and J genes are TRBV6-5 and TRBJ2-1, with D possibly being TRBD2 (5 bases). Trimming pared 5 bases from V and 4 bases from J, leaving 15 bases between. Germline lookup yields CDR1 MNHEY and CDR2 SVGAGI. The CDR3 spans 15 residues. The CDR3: CASSPGVSGYNEQFF. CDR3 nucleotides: TGTGCCAGCAGTCCCGGGGTCTCGGGTTACAATGAGCAGTTCTTC.

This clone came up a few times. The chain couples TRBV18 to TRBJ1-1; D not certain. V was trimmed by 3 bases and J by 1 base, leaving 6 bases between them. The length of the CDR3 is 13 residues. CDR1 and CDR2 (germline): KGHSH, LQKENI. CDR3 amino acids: CASSPVQNTEAFF. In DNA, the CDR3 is TGTGCCAGCTCACCGGTACAGAACACTGAAGCTTTCTTT.

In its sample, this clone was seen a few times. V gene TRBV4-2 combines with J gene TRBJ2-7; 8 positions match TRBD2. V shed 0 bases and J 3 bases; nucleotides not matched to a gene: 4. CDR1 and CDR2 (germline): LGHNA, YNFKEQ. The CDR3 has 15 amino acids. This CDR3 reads CASSQDTAGVYEQYF. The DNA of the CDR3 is TGTGCCAGCAGCCAAGATACAGCGGGAGTCTACGAGCAGTACTTC.

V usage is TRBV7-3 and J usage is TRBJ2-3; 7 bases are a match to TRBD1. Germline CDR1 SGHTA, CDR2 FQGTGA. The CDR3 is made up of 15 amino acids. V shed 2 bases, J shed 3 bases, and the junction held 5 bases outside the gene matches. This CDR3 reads CASSLALTGTDTQYF. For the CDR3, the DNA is TGTGCCAGCAGCTTAGCCTTGACAGGGACAGATACGCAGTATTTT.

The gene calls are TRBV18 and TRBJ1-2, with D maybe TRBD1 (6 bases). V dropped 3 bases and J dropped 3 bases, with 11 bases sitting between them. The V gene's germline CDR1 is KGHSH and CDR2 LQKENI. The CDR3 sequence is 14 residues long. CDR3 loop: CASSPGPGDYGYTF. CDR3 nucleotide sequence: TGTGCCAGCTCACCGGGCCCAGGGGACTATGGCTACACCTTC.

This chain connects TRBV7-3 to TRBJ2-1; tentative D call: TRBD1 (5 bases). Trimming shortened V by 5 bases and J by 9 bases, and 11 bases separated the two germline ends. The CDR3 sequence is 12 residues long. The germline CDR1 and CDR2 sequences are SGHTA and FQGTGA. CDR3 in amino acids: CASSGAASEQFF. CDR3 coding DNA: TGTGCCAGCAGCGGGGCAGCGAGTGAGCAGTTCTTC.

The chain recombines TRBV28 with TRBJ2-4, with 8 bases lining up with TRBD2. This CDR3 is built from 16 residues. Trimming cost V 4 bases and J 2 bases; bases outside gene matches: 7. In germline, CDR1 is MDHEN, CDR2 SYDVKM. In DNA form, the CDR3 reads TGTGCCAGCAGTTCCCTAGCGGGTCATTCCAAAAACATTCAGTACTTC. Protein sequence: CASSSLAGHSKNIQYF.

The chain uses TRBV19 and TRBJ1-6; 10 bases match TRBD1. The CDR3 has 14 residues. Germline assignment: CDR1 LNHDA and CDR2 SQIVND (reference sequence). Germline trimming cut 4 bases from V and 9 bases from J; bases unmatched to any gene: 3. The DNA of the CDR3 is TGTGCCAGTAGTACTGGACAGGGGGGTTCACCCCTCCACTTT. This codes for CASSTGQGGSPLHF. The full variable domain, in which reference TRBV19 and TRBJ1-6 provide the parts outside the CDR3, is DGGITQSPKYLFRKEGQNVTLSCEQNLNHDAMYWYRQDPGQGLRLIYYSQIVNDFQKGDIAEGYSVSREKKESFPLTVTSAQKNPTAFYLCASSTGQGGSPLHFGNGTRLTVT.

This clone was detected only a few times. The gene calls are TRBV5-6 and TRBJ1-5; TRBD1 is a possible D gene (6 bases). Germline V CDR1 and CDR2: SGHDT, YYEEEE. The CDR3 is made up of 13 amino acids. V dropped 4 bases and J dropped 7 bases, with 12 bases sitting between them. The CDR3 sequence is CASSGAGEQPQHF. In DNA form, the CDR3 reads TGTGCCAGCAGCGGGGCAGGGGAACAGCCCCAGCATTTT.

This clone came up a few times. CDR3 bases: TGTGCCAGCAGCGTGACGATCCAGGGACTAGCGGGGGGCAATGAGCAGTTCTTC. It translates to CASSVTIQGLAGGNEQFF. V is TRBV9 and J is TRBJ2-1, with 15 bases aligning to TRBD2. J lost 6 bases, V lost 2 bases, and 9 bases had no gene match. The CDR3 sequence is 18 residues long. Germline V gene sequence: CDR1 SGDLS, CDR2 YYNGEE.

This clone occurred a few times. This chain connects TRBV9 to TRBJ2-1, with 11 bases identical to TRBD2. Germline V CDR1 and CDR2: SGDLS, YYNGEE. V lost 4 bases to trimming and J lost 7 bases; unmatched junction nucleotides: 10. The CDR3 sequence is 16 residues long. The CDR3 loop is CASSIKSGLAGNEQFF. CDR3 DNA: TGTGCCAGCAGCATCAAATCCGGACTAGCGGGTAATGAGCAGTTCTTC.

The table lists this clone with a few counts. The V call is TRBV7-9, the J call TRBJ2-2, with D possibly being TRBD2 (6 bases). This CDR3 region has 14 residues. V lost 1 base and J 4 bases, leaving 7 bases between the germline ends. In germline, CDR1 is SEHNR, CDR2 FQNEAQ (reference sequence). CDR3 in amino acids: CASSLETSTGELFF. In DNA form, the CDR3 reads TGTGCCAGCAGCTTAGAGACTAGCACCGGGGAGCTGTTTTTT.

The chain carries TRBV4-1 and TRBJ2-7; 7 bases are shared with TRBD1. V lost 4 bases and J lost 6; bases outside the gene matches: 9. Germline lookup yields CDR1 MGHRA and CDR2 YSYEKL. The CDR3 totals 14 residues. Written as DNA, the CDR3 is TGCGCCAGCAGCCTAGAGCACAGGGGAATCGAGCAGTACTTC. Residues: CASSLEHRGIEQYF.

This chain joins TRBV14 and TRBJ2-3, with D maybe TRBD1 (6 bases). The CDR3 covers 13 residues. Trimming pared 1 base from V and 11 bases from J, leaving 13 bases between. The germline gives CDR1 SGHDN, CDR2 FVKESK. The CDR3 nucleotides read TGTGCCAGCAGCCAAGCTTCGACAGGTCGGCAGTATTTT. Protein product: CASSQASTGRQYF.

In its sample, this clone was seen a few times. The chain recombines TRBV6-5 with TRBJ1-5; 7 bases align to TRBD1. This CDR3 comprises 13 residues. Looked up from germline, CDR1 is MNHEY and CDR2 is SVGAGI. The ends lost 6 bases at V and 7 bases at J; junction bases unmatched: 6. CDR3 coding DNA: TGTGCCAGCAGAGAGACAGGGCAGCAGCCCCAGCATTTT. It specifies CASRETGQQPQHF.

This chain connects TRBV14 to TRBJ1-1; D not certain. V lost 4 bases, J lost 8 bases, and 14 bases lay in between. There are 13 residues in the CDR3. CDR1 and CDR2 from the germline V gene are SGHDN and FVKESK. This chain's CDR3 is CASSPPGVKEAFF. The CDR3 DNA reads TGTGCCAGCAGCCCCCCCGGGGTAAAGGAAGCTTTCTTT.

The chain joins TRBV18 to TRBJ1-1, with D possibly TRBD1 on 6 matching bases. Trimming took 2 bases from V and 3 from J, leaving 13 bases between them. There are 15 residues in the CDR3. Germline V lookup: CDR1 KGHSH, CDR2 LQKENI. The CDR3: CASSPTLQGDTEAFF. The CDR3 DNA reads TGTGCCAGCTCACCAACCTTACAGGGTGACACTGAAGCTTTCTTT. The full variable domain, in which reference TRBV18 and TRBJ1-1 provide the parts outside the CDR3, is NAGVMQNPRHLVRRRGQEARLRCSPMKGHSHVYWYRQLPEEGLKFMVYLQKENIIDESGMPKERFSAEFPKEGPSILRIQQVVRGDSAAYFCASSPTLQGDTEAFFGQGTRLTVV.

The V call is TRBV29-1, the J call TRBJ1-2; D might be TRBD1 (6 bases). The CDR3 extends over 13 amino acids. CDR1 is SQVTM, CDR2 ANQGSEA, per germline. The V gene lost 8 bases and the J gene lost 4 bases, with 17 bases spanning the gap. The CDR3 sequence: CSLSPGGAYGYTF. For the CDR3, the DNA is TGCAGCCTCTCCCCGGGGGGGGCCTATGGCTACACCTTC. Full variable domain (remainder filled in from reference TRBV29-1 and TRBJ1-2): SAVISQKPSRDICQRGTSLTIQCQVDSQVTMMFWYRQQPGQSLTLIATANQGSEATYESGFVIDKFPISRPNLTFSTLTVSNMSPEDSSIYLCSLSPGGAYGYTFGSGTRLTVV.

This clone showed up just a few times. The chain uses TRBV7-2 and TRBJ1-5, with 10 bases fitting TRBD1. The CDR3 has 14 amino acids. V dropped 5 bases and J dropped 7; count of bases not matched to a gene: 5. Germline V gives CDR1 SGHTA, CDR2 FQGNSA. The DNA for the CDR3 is TGTGCCAGCAGCACGACAGGGGGCGAACAGCCCCAGCATTTT. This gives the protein CASSTTGGEQPQHF.